The 9 T cell receptor beta chains listed next were all sequenced from one sample in a study of pediatric ulcerative colitis. Repertoires were generated with immunoSEQ multiplex PCR, while TCRdb's copy carries only in-frame clones and drops some. The data hold tens of thousands of clones, with about nine tenths observed a single time. The sample consisted of blood. The source of these receptors is a boy younger than 18 with severe ulcerative colitis.

CDR3 region: CASSEGVAYEQYF. The CDR3 DNA reads TGTGCCAGCAGCGAGGGGGTCGCCTACGAGCAGTACTTC. This chain uses TRBV7-9 with TRBJ2-7; the D gene is possibly TRBD1 (6 bases). V shed 5 bases and J shed 2 bases, with 10 bases lying between them. The CDR3 is 13 amino acids. Germline CDR1 is SEHNR and CDR2 is FQNEAQ (reference sequence).

Remarks on this clone: Other DNA sequences from this sample encode an identical CDR3 as well. This sequence joins TRBV7-2 and TRBJ2-4; D ambiguous. In germline, CDR1 is SGHTA, CDR2 FQGNSA. The V end was cut by 0 bases, the J end by 0 bases, with 3 bases between. The CDR3 sequence is 14 residues long. CDR3 nucleotides: TGTGCCAGCAGCTTAGCGGGAGCCAAAAACATTCAGTACTTC. Protein product: CASSLAGAKNIQYF.

The chain links TRBV29-1 to TRBJ2-7, with D possibly TRBD1 on 5 matching bases. CDR3 length: 14 residues. CDR1 SQVTM and CDR2 ANQGSEA come from the germline V gene. Trimming cost V 1 base and J 1 base, with 11 bases left between them. The CDR3 sequence is CSVEGLQESYEQYF. In nucleotides, the CDR3 is TGCAGCGTTGAAGGTCTACAGGAATCCTACGAGCAGTACTTC.

The V and J genes are TRBV2 and TRBJ2-1; 7 nucleotides line up with TRBD1. Germline V gene lookup returns CDR1 SNHLY and CDR2 FYNNEI. This CDR3 comprises 15 residues. J gave up 0 bases and V 5 bases, and 4 bases lay outside the gene matches. CDR3 amino acids: CASSIGTASYNEQFF. The CDR3 DNA follows: TGTGCCAGCAGTATCGGGACAGCCTCCTACAATGAGCAGTTCTTC.

The chain uses TRBV5-4 and TRBJ2-2; D is undetermined. CDR1 is SGHNT, CDR2 YYREEE, per germline (reference sequence). This CDR3 has 15 residues. The V end was cut by 0 bases, the J end by 2 bases, with 8 bases between. The CDR3 DNA follows: TGTGCCAGCAGCTTGGTTCCAGCTAACACCGGGGAGCTGTTTTTT. Protein: CASSLVPANTGELFF. Based on the CDR3 plus reference TRBV5-4 and TRBJ2-2, the full variable domain is ETGVTQSPTHLIKTRGQQVTLRCSSQSGHNTVSWYQQALGQGPQFIFQYYREEENGRGNFPPRFSGLQFPNYSSELNVNALELDDSALYLCASSLVPANTGELFFGEGSRLTVL.

This clone was found a few times. This sequence joins TRBV7-2 and TRBJ1-3; D is ambiguous. Trimming removed 2 bases at V and 0 bases at J, with 5 bases between. The CDR3 sequence is 14 residues long. Germline assignment: CDR1 SGHTA and CDR2 FQGNSA. As DNA, the CDR3 is TGTGCCAGCAGCTTAACGGTCTCTGGAAACACCATATATTTT. It codes for CASSLTVSGNTIYF.

This chain joins TRBV29-1 and TRBJ1-1; 9 bases are shared with TRBD1. Germline V gene lookup returns CDR1 SQVTM and CDR2 ANQGSEA. CDR3 length equals 14 residues. J was trimmed by 1 base and V by 2 bases; bases with no gene match: 2. The CDR3 DNA follows: TGCAGCGTTGAACGACAGGGGGGGAACACTGAAGCTTTCTTT. This codes for CSVERQGGNTEAFF.

This clone was picked up one time. The chain has TRBV5-4 and TRBJ2-7; TRBD1 matches at 8 bases. The germline CDR1 and CDR2 sequences are SGHNT and YYREEE (reference sequence). This CDR3 is built from 15 residues. J was trimmed by 1 base and V by 2 bases; bases with no gene match: 5. This chain's CDR3 is CASSLTDRVSYEQYF. DNA for the CDR3: TGTGCCAGCAGCTTAACGGACAGGGTTTCCTACGAGCAGTACTTC.

The chain is built from TRBV11-1 and TRBJ2-5; 11 bases match TRBD2. Germline V CDR1 and CDR2: SGHAT, FQDESV (reference sequence). The CDR3 contains 15 residues. V shed 4 bases and J 4 bases; nucleotides not matched to a gene: 5. CDR3 bases: TGTGCCAGCAGCTCAATAGCGGGAGGGGGAGAGACCCAGTACTTC. The encoded protein is CASSSIAGGGETQYF.